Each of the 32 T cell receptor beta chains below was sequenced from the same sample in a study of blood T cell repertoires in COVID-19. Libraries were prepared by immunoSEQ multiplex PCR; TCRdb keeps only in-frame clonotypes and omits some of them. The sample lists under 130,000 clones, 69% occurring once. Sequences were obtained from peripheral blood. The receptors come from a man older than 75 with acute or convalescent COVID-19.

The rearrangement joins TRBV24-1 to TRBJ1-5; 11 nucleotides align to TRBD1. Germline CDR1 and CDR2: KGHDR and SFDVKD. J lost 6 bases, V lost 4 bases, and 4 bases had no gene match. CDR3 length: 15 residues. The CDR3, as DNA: TGTGCCACCAGTGACCCGGGACAGGGGGGTCAGCCCCAGCATTTT. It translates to CATSDPGQGGQPQHF.

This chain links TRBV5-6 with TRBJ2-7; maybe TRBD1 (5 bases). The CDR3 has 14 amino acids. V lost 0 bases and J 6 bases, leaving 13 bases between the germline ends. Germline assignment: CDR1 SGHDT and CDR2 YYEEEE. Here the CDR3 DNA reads TGTGCCAGCAGCTTGGACGAAGGGGTATCCGAGCAGTACTTC. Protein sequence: CASSLDEGVSEQYF.

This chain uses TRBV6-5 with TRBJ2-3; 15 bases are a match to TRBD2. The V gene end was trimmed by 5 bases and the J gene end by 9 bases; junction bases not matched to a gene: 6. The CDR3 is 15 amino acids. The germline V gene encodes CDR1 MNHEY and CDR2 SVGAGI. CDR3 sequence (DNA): TGTGCCAGCAGTCCCCTCGGGACTAGCGGGGGGACGCAGTATTTT. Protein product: CASSPLGTSGGTQYF.

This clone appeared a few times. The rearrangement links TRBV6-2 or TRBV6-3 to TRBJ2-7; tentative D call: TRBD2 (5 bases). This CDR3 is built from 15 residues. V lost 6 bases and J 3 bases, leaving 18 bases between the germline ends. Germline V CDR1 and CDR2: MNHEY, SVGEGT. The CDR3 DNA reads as TGTGCCAGCAGCCCCGGCGGACTTTCCCTCTACGAGCAGTACTTC. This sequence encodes CASSPGGLSLYEQYF.

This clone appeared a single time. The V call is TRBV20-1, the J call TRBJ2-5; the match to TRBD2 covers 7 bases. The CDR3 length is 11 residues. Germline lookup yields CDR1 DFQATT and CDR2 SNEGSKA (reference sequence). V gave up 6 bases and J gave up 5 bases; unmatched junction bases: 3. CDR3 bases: TGCAGTGCCCAGACTAGCGAGACCCAGTACTTC. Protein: CSAQTSETQYF.

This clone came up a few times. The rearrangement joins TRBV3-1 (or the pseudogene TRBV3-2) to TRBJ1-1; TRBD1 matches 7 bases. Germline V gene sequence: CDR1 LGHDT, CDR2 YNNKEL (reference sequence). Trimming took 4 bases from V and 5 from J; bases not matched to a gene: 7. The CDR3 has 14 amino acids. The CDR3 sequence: CASSPGQAGTEAFF. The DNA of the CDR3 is TGTGCCAGCAGCCCAGGACAGGCTGGGACTGAAGCTTTCTTT.

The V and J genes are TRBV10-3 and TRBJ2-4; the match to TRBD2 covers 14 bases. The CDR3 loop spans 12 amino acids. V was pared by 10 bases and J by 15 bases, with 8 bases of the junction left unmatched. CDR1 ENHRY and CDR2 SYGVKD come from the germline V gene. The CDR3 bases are TGTGCCACGGGGACTAGCGGGAGAAGTTGGTACTTC. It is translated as CATGTSGRSWYF.

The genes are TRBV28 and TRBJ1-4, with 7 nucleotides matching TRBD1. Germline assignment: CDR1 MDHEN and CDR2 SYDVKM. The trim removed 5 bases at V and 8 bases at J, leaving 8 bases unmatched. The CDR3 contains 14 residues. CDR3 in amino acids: CASSVDRDLEKLFF. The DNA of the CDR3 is TGTGCCAGCAGTGTAGACAGGGATTTAGAAAAACTGTTTTTT.

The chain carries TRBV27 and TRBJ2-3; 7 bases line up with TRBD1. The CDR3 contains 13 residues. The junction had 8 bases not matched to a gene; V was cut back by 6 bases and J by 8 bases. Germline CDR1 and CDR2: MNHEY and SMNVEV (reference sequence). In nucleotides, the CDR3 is TGTGCCAGCAGCGGGAACCGGGACAGTACGCAGTATTTT. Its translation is CASSGNRDSTQYF.

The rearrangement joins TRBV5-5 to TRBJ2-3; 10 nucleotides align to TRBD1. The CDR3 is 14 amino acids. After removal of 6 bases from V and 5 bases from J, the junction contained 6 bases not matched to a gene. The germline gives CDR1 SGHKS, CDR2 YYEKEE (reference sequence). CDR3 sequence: CASIKTGGLDTQYF. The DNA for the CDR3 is TGTGCCAGCATCAAGACAGGGGGCTTAGATACGCAGTATTTT.

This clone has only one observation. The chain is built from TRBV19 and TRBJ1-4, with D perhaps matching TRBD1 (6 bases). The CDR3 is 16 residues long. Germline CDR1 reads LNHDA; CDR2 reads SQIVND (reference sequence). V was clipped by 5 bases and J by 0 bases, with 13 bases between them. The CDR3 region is CASSVRGSATNEKLFF. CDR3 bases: TGTGCCAGTAGTGTCAGGGGATCTGCAACTAATGAAAAACTGTTTTTT.

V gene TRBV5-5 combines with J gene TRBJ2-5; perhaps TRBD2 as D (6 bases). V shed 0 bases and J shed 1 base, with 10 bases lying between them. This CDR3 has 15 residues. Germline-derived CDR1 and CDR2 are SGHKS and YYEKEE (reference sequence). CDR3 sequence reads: CASSLVGSGQETQYF. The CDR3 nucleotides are TGTGCCAGCAGCTTGGTTGGTAGCGGCCAAGAGACCCAGTACTTC.

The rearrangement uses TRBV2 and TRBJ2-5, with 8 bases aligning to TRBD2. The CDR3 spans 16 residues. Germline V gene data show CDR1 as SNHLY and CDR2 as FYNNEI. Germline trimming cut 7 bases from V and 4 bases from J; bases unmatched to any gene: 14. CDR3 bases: TGTGCCAGCAAAGGACTTCGGGAGGGCGGAGGAGAGACCCAGTACTTC. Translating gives CASKGLREGGGETQYF. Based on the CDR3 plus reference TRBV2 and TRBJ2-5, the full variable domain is EPEVTQTPSHQVTQMGQEVILRCVPISNHLYFYWYRQILGQKVEFLVSFYNNEISEKSEIFDDQFSVERPDGSNFTLKIRSTKLEDSAMYFCASKGLREGGGETQYFGPGTRLLVL.

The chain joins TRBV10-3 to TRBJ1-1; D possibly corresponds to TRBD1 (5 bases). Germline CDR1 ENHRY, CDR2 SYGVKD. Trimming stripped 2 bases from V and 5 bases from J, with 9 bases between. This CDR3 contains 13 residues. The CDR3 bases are TGTGCCATCAGTGAGCCGGGGGGGACTGAAGCTTTCTTT. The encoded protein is CAISEPGGTEAFF.

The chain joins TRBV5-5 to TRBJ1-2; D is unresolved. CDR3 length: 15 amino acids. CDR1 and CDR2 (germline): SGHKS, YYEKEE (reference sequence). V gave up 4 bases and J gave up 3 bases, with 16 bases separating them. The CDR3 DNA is TGTGCCAGCAGCCCCCCTCGGGATCTGCACTATGGCTACACCTTC. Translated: CASSPPRDLHYGYTF.

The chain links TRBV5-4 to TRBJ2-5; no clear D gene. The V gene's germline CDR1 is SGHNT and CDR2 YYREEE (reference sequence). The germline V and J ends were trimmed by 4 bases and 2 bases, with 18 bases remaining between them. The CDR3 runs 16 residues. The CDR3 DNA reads TGTGCCAGCAGCCACGCATCGGTACAGCAACAAGAGACCCAGTACTTC. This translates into CASSHASVQQQETQYF.

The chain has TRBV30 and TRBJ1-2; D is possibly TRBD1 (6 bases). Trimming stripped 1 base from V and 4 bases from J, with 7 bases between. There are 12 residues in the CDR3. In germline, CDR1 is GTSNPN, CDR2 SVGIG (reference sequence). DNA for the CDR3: TGTGCCTGGAGTGGGGGGCCCTATGGCTACACCTTC. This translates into CAWSGGPYGYTF.

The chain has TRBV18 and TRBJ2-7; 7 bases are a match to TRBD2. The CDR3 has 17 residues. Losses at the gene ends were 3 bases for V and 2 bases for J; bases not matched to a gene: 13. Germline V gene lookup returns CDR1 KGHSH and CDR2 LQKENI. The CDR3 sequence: CASSPGGLKAATYEQYF. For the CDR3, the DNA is TGTGCCAGCTCACCCGGGGGACTAAAAGCGGCTACCTACGAGCAGTACTTC.

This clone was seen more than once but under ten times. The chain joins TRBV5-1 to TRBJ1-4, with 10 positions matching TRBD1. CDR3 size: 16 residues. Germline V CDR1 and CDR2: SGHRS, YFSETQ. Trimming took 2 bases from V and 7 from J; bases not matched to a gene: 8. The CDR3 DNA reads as TGCGCCAGCAGCTTTTTCACGACAGGGGGCGGTGAAAAACTGTTTTTT. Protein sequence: CASSFFTTGGGEKLFF.

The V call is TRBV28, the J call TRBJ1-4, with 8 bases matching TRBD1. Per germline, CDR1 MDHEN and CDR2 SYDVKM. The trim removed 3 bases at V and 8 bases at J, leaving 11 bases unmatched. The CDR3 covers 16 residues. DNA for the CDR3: TGTGCCAGCAGTTTCTCCTCGACAGGGGTGGAAGAAAAACTGTTTTTT. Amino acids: CASSFSSTGVEEKLFF.

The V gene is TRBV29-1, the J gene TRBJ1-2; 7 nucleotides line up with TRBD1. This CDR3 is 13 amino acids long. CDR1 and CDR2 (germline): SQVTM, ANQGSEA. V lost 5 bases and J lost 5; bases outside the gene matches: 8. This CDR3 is CSVSSDRRYGYTF. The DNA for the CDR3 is TGCAGCGTTTCTTCGGACAGGCGTTATGGCTACACCTTC.

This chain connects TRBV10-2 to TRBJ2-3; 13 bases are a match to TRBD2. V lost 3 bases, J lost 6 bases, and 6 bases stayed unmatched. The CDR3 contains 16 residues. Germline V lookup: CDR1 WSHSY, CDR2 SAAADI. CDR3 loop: CASSEVGLAGRDTQYF. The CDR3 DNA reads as TGCGCCAGCAGTGAAGTGGGACTAGCGGGGCGGGATACGCAGTATTTT.

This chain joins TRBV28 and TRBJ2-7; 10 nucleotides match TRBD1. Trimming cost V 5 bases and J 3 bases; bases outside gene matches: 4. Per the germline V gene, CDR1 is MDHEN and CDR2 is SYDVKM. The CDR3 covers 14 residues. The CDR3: CASSGRDRGYEQYF. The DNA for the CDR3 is TGTGCCAGCAGTGGACGGGACAGGGGCTACGAGCAGTACTTC.

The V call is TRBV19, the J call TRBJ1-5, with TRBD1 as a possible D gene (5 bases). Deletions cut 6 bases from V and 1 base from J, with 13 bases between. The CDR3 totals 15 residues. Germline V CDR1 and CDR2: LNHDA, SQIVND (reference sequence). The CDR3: CASSQGFSSNQPQHF. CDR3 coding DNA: TGTGCCAGTAGCCAGGGTTTTTCGAGCAATCAGCCCCAGCATTTT.

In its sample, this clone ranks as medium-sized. The CDR3 sequence is CASSPTGIREKLFF. DNA of the CDR3: TGTGCCAGCAGCCCCACAGGGATTCGCGAAAAACTGTTTTTT. The rearrangement links TRBV7-9 to TRBJ1-4, with D perhaps TRBD1 (6 bases). CDR3 length: 14 amino acids. Germline-derived CDR1 and CDR2 are SEHNR and FQNEAQ (reference sequence). The V gene lost 5 bases and the J gene lost 8 bases, with 15 bases spanning the gap. Full variable domain (outside the CDR3, taken from reference TRBV7-9 and TRBJ1-4): DTGVSQNPRHKITKRGQNVTFRCDPISEHNRLYWYRQTLGQGPEFLTYFQNEAQLEKSRLLSDRFSAERPKGSFSTLEIQRTEQGDSAMYLCASSPTGIREKLFFGSGTQLSVL.

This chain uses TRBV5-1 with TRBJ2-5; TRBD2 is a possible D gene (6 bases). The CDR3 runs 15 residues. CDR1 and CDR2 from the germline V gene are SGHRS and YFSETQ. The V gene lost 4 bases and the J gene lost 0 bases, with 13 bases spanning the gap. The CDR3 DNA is TGCGCCAGCAGCCCAGGGACTTTGTACCAAGAGACCCAGTACTTC. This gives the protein CASSPGTLYQETQYF.

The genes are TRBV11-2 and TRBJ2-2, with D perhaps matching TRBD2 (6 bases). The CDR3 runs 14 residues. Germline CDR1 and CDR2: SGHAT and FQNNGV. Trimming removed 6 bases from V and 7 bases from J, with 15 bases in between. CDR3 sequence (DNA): TGTGCCAGCAGTCATAGACTAGAGGACGGGGAGCTGTTTTTT. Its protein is CASSHRLEDGELFF.

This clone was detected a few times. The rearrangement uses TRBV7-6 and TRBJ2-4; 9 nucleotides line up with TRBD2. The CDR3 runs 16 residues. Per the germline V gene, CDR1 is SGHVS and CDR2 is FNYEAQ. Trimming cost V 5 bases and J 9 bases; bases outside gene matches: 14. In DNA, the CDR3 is TGTGCCAGCAGCCCCAGGGTAGCGGGGGCGGGCGGCATTCAGTACTTC. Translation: CASSPRVAGAGGIQYF.

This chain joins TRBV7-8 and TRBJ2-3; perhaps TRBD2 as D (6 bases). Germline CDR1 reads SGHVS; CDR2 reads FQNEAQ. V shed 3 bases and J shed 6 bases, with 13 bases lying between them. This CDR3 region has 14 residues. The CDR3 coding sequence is TGTGCCAGCAGCTTGGGGACTGGCCCGGATACGCAGTATTTT. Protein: CASSLGTGPDTQYF.

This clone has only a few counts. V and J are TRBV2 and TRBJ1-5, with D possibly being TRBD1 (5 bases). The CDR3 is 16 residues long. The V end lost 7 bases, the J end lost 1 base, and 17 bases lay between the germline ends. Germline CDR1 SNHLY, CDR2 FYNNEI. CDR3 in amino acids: CASTRDTGTSNQPQHF. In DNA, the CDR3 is TGTGCCAGCACCAGAGATACAGGAACCAGCAATCAGCCCCAGCATTTT.

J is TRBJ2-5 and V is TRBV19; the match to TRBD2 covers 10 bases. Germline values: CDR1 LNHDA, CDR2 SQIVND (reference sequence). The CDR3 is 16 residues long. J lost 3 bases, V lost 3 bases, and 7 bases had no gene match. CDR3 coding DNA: TGTGCCAGTAGTATTGGAAAGCGGGAGGGGAAAGAGACCCAGTACTTC. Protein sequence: CASSIGKREGKETQYF.

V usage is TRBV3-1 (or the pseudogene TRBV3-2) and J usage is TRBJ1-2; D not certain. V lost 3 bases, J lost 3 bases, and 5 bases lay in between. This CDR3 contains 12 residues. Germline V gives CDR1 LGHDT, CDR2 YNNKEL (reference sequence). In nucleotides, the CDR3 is TGTGCCAGCAGCCACGGAGACTATGGCTACACCTTC. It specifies CASSHGDYGYTF.